This T cell receptor beta chain stems from a study of vaccination and CD4 T cells after COVID-19. Whole-study findings and limits: Among convalescent patients, a median around 85% of reactive clones emerged only after vaccination. From a median of about 20 to 38, SARS-CoV-2-reactive clonotypes increased, though not significantly.

With respect to this clonotype: The antigen remains unidentified.

In TCRdb, the PCR reads were re-called with MiXCR into one record per CDR3 protein. The table has 25,000 or so distinct CDR3 sequences, 51% seen once. This receptor was identified in a human donor who had recovered from COVID-19. The specimen was CD4+ T cells from blood, collected before SARS-CoV-2 vaccination.

Written as DNA, the CDR3 is TGTGCCAGCAGAGAGCTGGGACTAGTGAATGAGCAGTTCTTC. As protein: CASRELGLVNEQFF. This sequence joins TRBV2 and TRBJ2-1; 8 bases line up with TRBD2. The ends lost 6 bases at V and 7 bases at J; junction bases unmatched: 8. The CDR3 totals 14 residues. Germline V CDR1 and CDR2: SNHLY, FYNNEI.